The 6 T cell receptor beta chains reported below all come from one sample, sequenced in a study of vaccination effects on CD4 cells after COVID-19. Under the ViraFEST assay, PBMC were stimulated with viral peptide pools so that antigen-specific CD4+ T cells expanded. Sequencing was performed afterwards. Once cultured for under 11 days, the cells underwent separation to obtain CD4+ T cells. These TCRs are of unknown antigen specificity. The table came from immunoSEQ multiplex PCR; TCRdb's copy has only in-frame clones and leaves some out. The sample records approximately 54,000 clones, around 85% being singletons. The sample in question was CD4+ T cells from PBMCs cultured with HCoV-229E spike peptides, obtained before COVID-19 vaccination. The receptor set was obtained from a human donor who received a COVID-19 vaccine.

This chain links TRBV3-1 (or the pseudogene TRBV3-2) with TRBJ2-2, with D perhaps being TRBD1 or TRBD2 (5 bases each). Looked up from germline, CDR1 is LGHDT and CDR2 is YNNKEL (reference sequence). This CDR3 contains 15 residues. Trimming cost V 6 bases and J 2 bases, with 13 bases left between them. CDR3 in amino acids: CASSYRDGNTGELFF. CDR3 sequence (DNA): TGTGCCAGCAGTTACCGGGACGGAAACACCGGGGAGCTGTTTTTT.

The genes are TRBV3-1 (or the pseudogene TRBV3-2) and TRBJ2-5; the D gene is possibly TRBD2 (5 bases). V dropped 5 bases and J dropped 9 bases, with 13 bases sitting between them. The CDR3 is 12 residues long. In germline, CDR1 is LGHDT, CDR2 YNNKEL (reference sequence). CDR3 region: CASSWSGMAQYF. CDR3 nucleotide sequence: TGTGCCAGCAGCTGGTCGGGGATGGCCCAGTACTTC.

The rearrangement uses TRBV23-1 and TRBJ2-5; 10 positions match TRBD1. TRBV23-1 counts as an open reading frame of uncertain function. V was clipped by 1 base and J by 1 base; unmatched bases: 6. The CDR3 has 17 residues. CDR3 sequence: CASSQYEDRGPQETQYF. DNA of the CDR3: TGCGCCAGCAGTCAATATGAAGACAGGGGGCCCCAAGAGACCCAGTACTTC.

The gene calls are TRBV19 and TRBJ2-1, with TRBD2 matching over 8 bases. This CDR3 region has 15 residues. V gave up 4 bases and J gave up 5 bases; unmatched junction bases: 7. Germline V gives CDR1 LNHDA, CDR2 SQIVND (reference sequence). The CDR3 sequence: CASSNPGGANNEQFF. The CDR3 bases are TGTGCCAGTAGTAACCCGGGGGGGGCCAACAATGAGCAGTTCTTC.

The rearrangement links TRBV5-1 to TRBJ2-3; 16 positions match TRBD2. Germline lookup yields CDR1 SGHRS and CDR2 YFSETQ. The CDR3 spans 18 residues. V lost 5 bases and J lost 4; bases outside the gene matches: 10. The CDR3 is CASRPGTSGGAGADTQYF. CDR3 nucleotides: TGCGCCAGCAGGCCCGGGACTAGCGGGGGGGCCGGGGCAGATACGCAGTATTTT.

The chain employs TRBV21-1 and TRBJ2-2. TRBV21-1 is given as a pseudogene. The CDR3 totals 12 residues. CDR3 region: CASSENTGELFF. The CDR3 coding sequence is TGTGCCAGCAGCGAGAACACCGGGGAGCTGTTTTTT.